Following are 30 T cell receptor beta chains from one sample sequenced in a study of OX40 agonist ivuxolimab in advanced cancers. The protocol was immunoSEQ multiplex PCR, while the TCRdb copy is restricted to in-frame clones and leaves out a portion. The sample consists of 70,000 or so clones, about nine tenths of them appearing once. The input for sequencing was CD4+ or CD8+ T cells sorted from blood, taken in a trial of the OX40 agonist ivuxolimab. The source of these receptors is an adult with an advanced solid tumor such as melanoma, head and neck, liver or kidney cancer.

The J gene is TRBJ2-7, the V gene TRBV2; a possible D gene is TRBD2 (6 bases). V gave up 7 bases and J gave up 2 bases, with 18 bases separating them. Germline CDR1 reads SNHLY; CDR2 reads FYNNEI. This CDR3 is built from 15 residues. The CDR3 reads CASITGHGGTYEQYF. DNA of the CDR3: TGTGCCAGCATTACCGGCCACGGGGGAACCTACGAGCAGTACTTC.

CDR3: CASHRNTGELFF. CDR3 nucleotide sequence: TGTGCCAGCCATCGCAACACCGGGGAGCTGTTTTTT. The chain uses TRBV6-5 and TRBJ2-2; D uncertain. The CDR3 is 12 amino acids. Germline values: CDR1 MNHEY, CDR2 SVGAGI. V was pared by 8 bases and J by 2 bases, with 6 bases between.

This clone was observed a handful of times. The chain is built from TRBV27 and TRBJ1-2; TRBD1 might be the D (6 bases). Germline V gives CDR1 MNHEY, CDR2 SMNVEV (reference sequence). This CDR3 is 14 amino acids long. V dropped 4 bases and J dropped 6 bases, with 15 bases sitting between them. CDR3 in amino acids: CASSSAGVKNGYTF. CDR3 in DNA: TGTGCCAGCAGTTCGGCAGGGGTTAAAAATGGCTACACCTTC.

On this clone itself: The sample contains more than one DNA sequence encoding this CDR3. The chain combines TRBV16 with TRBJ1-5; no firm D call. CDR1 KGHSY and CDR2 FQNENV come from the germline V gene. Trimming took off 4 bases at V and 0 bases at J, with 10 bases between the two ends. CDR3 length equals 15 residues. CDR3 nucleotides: TGTGCCAGCAGCCCGGACGGAGATAGCAATCAGCCCCAGCATTTT. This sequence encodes CASSPDGDSNQPQHF.

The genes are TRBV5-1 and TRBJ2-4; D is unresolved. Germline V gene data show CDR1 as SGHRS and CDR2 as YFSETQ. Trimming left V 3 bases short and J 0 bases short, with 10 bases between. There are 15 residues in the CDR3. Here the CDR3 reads CASSSSSEAKNIQYF. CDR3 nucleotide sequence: TGCGCCAGCAGCTCCAGCTCTGAAGCCAAAAACATTCAGTACTTC. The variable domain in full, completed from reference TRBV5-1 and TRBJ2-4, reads KAGVTQTPRYLIKTRGQQVTLSCSPISGHRSVSWYQQTPGQGLQFLFEYFSETQRNKGNFPGRFSGRQFSNSRSEMNVSTLELGDSALYLCASSSSSEAKNIQYFGAGTRLSVL.

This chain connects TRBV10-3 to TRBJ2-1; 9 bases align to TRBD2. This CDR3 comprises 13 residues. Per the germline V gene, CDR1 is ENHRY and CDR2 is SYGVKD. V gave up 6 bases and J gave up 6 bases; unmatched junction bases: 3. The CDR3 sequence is CAIRGGGGNEQFF. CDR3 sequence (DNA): TGTGCCATCAGAGGCGGGGGGGGCAATGAGCAGTTCTTC.

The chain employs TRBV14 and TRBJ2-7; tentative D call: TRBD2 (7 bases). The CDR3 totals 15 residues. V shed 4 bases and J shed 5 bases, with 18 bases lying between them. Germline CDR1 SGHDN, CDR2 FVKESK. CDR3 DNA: TGTGCCAGCAGCCGGGCTCTTGGGGGGGGGCACGAGCAGTACTTC. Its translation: CASSRALGGGHEQYF.

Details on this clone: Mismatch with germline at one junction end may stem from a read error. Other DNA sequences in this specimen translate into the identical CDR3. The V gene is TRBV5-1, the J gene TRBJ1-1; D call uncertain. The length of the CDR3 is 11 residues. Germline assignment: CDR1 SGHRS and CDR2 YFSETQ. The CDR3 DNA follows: TGCGCCAGCAGTTTGGACTGGGAAGCTTTCTTT. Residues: CASSLDWEAFF.

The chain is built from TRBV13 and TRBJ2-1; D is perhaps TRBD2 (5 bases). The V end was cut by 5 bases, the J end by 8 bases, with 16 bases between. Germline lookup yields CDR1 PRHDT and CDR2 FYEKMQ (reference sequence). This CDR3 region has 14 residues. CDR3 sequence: CASSPGISSHEQFF. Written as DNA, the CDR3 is TGTGCCAGCAGCCCCGGGATCTCCTCCCATGAGCAGTTCTTC. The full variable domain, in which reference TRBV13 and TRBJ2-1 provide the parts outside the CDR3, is AAGVIQSPRHLIKEKRETATLKCYPIPRHDTVYWYQQGPGQDPQFLISFYEKMQSDKGSIPDRFSAQQFSDYHSELNMSSLELGDSALYFCASSPGISSHEQFFGPGTRLTVL.

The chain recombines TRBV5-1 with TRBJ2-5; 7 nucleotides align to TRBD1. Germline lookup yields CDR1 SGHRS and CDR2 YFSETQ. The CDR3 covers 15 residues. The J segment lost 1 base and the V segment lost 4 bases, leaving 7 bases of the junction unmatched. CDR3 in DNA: TGCGCCAGCAGCCTCCCGGCAGGGGGCCAAGAGACCCAGTACTTC. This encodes CASSLPAGGQETQYF.

DNA for the CDR3: TGTGCCAGCAGTTACTCGCAGGGAACAAATTCACCCCTCCACTTT. Translated: CASSYSQGTNSPLHF. This sequence joins TRBV6-5 and TRBJ1-6; a possible D gene is TRBD1 (5 bases). Per the germline V gene, CDR1 is MNHEY and CDR2 is SVGAGI. The CDR3 is 15 residues long. Trimming cost V 0 bases and J 7 bases, with 10 bases left between them.

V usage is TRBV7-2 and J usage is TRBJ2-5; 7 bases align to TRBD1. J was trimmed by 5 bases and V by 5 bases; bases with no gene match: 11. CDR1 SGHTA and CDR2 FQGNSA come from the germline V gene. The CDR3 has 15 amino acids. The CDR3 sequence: CASSTPGGPGETQYF. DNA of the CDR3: TGTGCCAGCAGCACCCCAGGGGGACCGGGGGAGACCCAGTACTTC.

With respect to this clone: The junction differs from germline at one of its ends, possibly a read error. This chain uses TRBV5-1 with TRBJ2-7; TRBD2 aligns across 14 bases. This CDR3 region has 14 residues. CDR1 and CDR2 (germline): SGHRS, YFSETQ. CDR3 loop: CASSSGLAGVGQYF. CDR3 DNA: TGTGCCAGCAGTTCGGGACTAGCGGGAGTGGGGCAGTACTTC.

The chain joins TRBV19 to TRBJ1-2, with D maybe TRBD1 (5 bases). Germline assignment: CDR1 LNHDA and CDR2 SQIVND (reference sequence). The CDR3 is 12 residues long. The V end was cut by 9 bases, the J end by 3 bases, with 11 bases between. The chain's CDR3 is CASRDRDYGYTF. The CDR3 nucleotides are TGTGCCAGCCGAGACAGAGACTATGGCTACACCTTC.

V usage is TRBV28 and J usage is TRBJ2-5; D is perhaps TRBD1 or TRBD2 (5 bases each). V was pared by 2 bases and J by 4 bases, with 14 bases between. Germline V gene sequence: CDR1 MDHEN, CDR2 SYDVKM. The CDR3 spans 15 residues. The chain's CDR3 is CASSLPTWDRETQYF. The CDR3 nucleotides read TGTGCCAGCAGTTTACCAACTTGGGACCGAGAGACCCAGTACTTC.

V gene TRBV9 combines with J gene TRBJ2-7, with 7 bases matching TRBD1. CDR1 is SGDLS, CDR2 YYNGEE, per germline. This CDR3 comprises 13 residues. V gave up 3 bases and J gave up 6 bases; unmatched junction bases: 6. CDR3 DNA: TGTGCCAGCAGCGGATACAGGGGATCCGAGCAGTACTTC. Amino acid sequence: CASSGYRGSEQYF.

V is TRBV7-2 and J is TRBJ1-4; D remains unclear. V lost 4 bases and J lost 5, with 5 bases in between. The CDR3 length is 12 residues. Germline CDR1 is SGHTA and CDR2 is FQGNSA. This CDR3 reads CASSSLNEKLFF. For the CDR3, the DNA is TGTGCCAGCAGCTCCTTAAATGAAAAACTGTTTTTT.

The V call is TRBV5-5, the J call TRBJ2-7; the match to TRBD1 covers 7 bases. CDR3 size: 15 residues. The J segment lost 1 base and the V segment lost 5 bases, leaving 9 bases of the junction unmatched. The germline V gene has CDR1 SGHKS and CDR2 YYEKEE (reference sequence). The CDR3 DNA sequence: TGTGCCAGCAGTACCGGGACAGTGTCATCCTACGAGCAGTACTTC. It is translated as CASSTGTVSSYEQYF.

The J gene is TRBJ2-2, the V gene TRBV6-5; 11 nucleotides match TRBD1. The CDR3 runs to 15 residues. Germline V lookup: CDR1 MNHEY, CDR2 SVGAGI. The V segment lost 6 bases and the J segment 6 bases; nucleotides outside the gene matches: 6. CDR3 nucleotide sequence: TGTGCCAGCAGCCCCGGGACAGGGGGGCCCGGGGAGCTGTTTTTT. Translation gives CASSPGTGGPGELFF.

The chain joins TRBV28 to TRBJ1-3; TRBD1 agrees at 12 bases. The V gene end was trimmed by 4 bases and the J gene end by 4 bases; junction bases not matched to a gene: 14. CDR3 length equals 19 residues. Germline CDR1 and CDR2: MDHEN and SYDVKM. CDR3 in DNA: TGTGCCAGCAGTTCTGCGGCCGAGGGACAGGGGGCGAAAGGAAACACCATATATTTT. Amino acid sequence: CASSSAAEGQGAKGNTIYF.

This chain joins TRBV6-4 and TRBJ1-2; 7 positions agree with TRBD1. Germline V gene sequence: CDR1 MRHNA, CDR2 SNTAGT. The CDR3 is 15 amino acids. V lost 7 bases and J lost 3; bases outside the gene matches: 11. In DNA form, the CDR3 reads TGTGCCAGCACCCGGGAAAGAGGGGGCGACTATGGCTACACCTTC. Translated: CASTRERGGDYGYTF.

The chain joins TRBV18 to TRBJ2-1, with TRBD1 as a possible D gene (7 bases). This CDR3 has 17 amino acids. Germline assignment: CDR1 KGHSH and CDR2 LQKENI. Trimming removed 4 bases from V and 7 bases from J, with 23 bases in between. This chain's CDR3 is CASSRPGTVAGGNEQFF. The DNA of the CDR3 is TGTGCCAGCTCACGTCCGGGGACAGTCGCTGGAGGGAATGAGCAGTTCTTC.

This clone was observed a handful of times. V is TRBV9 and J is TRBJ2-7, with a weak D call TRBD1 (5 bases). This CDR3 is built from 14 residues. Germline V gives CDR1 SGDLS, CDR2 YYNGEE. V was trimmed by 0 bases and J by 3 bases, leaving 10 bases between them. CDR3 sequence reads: CASSVGQGDYEQYF. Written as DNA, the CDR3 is TGTGCCAGCAGCGTAGGCCAGGGCGACTACGAGCAGTACTTC.

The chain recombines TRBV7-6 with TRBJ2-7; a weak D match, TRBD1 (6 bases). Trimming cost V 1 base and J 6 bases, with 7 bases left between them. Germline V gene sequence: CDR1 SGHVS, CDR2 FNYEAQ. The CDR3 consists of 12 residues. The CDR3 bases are TGTGCCAGCAGCTTAGGGGGGCGCGAGCAGTACTTC. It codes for CASSLGGREQYF.

CDR3 sequence reads: CASSQDPTSGGTYEQYF. The CDR3 DNA sequence: TGTGCCAGCAGCCAAGATCCGACTAGCGGCGGAACCTACGAGCAGTACTTC. The genes are TRBV4-2 and TRBJ2-7; TRBD2 matches 9 bases. J gave up 2 bases and V 0 bases, and 8 bases lay outside the gene matches. This CDR3 is 17 amino acids long. The germline gives CDR1 LGHNA, CDR2 YNFKEQ.

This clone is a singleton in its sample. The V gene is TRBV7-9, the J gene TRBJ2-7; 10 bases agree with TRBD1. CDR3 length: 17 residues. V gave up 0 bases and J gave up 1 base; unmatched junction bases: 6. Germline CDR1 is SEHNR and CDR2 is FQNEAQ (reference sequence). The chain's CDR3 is CASSLAEGQGQSYEQYF. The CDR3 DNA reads TGTGCCAGCAGCTTAGCGGAGGGACAGGGGCAATCCTACGAGCAGTACTTC.

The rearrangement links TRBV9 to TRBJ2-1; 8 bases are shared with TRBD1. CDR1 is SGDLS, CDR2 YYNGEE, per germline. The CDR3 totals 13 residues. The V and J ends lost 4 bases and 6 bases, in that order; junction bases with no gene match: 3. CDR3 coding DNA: TGTGCCAGCAGCATACAGGGGGTCAATGAGCAGTTCTTC. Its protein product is CASSIQGVNEQFF.

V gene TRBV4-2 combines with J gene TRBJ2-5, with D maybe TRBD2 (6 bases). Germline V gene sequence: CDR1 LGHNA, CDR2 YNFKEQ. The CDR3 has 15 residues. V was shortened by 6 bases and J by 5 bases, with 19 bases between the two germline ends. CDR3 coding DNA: TGTGCCAGCAGTACCCCTGATGGGGGGAGCGAGACCCAGTACTTC. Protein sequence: CASSTPDGGSETQYF.

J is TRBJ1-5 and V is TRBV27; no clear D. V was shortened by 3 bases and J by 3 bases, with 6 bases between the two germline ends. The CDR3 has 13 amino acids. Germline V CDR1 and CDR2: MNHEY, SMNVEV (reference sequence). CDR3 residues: CASSFTYNQPQHF. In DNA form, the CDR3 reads TGTGCCAGCAGTTTTACCTACAATCAGCCCCAGCATTTT.

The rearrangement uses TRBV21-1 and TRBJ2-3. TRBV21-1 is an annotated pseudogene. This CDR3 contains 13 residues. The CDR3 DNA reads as TGTGCCAGCAGCATTAGGACCACAGATACGCAGTATTTT. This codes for CASSIRTTDTQYF.